One sample yielded the 9 T cell receptor beta chains listed below, sequenced in a study of cytomegalovirus exposure and HLA in healthy donors. It was with 60 Vbeta and 13 Jbeta primers that the PCR ran. Assay: immunoSEQ multiplex PCR; the TCRdb copy retains only in-frame clones and omits some. The sample consists of about 150,000 clones, 60% to 80% of them appearing once. Material: PBMCs. These receptors were obtained from a woman aged 30 to 39 in good health and CMV-seronegative.

The chain uses TRBV4-2 and TRBJ1-2, with 7 bases fitting TRBD1. The CDR3 extends over 18 amino acids. The junction had 14 bases not matched to a gene; V was cut back by 0 bases and J by 4 bases. The germline V gene has CDR1 LGHNA and CDR2 YNFKEQ. CDR3 sequence (DNA): TGTGCCAGCAGCCAAGAAGAATCGACAGGGACCCCATTCTATGGCTACACCTTC. This sequence encodes CASSQEESTGTPFYGYTF.

In this sample, this clone turned up a few times. The chain links TRBV5-1 to TRBJ2-5; 7 bases line up with TRBD1. This CDR3 region has 14 residues. Unmatched junction bases numbered 6, after V lost 2 bases and J lost 5 bases. Germline V gives CDR1 SGHRS, CDR2 YFSETQ. The chain's CDR3 is CASSLQGSLETQYF. The DNA of the CDR3 is TGCGCCAGCAGCTTACAGGGGTCTTTGGAGACCCAGTACTTC.

V gene TRBV4-3 combines with J gene TRBJ1-2, with D possibly matching TRBD1 (6 bases). Germline V gene lookup returns CDR1 LGHNA and CDR2 YSLEER. The CDR3 runs 13 residues. The V and J ends lost 1 base and 6 bases respectively, with 9 bases between them. The CDR3 DNA reads TGCGCCAGCAGCCAAGTAGGGGGGGATGGCTACACCTTC. It specifies CASSQVGGDGYTF.

The rearrangement joins TRBV18 to TRBJ1-5; the match to TRBD1 covers 8 bases. J lost 5 bases, V lost 3 bases, and 3 bases had no gene match. CDR3 size: 14 residues. CDR1 is KGHSH and CDR2 is LQKENI in the germline V gene. The CDR3 here is CASSPQGAYQPQHF. Written as DNA, the CDR3 is TGTGCCAGCTCACCCCAGGGGGCCTATCAGCCCCAGCATTTT.

The chain employs TRBV4-1 and TRBJ2-7, with 15 bases identical to TRBD2. V gave up 0 bases and J gave up 3 bases; unmatched junction bases: 18. The CDR3 totals 22 residues. The germline CDR1 and CDR2 sequences are MGHRA and YSYEKL. CDR3 coding DNA: TGCGCCAGCAGCCAAGATAGCCATCCCCCCGGTGGACTAGCGGGGGGGTACTACGAGCAGTACTTC. This gives the protein CASSQDSHPPGGLAGGYYEQYF.

The chain links TRBV11-3 to TRBJ2-3; no clear D. Trimming pared 6 bases from V and 3 bases from J, leaving 13 bases between. This CDR3 has 14 residues. Looked up from germline, CDR1 is SGHNT and CDR2 is YENEEA. The CDR3 DNA sequence: TGTGCCAGCAGACAAGACCCGGGTACAGATACGCAGTATTTT. This encodes CASRQDPGTDTQYF.

V gene TRBV5-4 combines with J gene TRBJ2-7, with 7 bases that match TRBD1. The CDR3 sequence is 14 residues long. Unmatched junction bases numbered 1, after V lost 0 bases and J lost 1 base. Germline CDR1 reads SGHNT; CDR2 reads YYREEE (reference sequence). The CDR3 sequence: CASSLGQGSYEQYF. In DNA, the CDR3 is TGTGCCAGCAGCTTGGGACAGGGATCCTACGAGCAGTACTTC. Full variable domain (rest looked up from reference TRBV5-4 and TRBJ2-7): ETGVTQSPTHLIKTRGQQVTLRCSSQSGHNTVSWYQQALGQGPQFIFQYYREEENGRGNFPPRFSGLQFPNYSSELNVNALELDDSALYLCASSLGQGSYEQYFGPGTRLTVT.

This chain connects TRBV28 to TRBJ2-7; 12 bases fit TRBD2. V lost 5 bases to trimming and J lost 2 bases; unmatched junction nucleotides: 4. This CDR3 has 15 residues. Per germline, CDR1 MDHEN and CDR2 SYDVKM. As DNA, the CDR3 is TGTGCCAGCAGTCCTCGACTAGCGGGGGCCTACGAGCAGTACTTC. It specifies CASSPRLAGAYEQYF.

The chain recombines TRBV15 with TRBJ1-5; 7 bases map to TRBD1. Trimming at V came to 4 bases and at J to 2 bases, leaving 8 bases not matched to a gene. Germline CDR1 and CDR2: LNHNV and YYDKDF (reference sequence). This CDR3 comprises 16 residues. In nucleotides, the CDR3 is TGTGCCACCAGCATCTCTGACAGGGTGGGCAATCAGCCCCAGCATTTT. This gives the protein CATSISDRVGNQPQHF.